Here is one T cell receptor (beta chain) with its context. Data came from immunoSEQ multiplex PCR; TCRdb stores just in-frame clones and leaves some out. The sample shows about 85,000 clones, around 94% of them seen only once. The record originates from a study of technical replicates of blood from a few donors. The junction had 11 bases not matched to a gene; V was cut back by 0 bases and J by 6 bases. Germline-derived CDR1 and CDR2 are LNHNV and YYDKDF (reference sequence). The CDR3 contains 17 residues. The V gene is TRBV15, the J gene TRBJ2-1; 7 nucleotides agree with TRBD1. Sequenced input: T cells isolated from PBMCs. This receptor was identified in a human donor in good health. CDR3 sequence reads: CATSRDAWAGGSNEQFF. The CDR3 nucleotides are TGTGCCACCAGCAGAGATGCTTGGGCAGGGGGAAGCAATGAGCAGTTCTTC.